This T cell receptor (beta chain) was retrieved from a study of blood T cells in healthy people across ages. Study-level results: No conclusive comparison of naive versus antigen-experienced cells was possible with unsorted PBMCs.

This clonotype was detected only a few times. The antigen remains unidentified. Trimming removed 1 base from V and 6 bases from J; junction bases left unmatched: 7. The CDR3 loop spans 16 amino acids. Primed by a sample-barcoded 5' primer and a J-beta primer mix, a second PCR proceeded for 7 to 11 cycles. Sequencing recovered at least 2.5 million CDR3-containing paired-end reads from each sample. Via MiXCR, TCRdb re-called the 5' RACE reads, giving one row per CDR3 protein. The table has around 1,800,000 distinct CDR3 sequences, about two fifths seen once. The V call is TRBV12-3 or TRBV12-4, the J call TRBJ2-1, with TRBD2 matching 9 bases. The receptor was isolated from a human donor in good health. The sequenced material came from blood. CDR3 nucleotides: TGTGCCAGCAGTTTAGATGCAGCGGGGGGAACCAATGAGCAGTTCTTC. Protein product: CASSLDAAGGTNEQFF.